The text below deals with one T cell receptor (beta chain). Its matching antigen is unknown. This sample was included in a study of T cell responses to AZD1222 COVID-19 vaccine. Germline V lookup: CDR1 SGHAT, CDR2 FQNNGV. This CDR3 has 17 residues. After removal of 1 base from V and 7 bases from J, the junction contained 16 bases not matched to a gene. Here immunoSEQ multiplex PCR was the method, and the copy in TCRdb shows in-frame clones only, minus some. Of approximately 260,000 clones in the sample, 85% to 95% were seen once. Notes on the study in general: Targeting of unmutated variant regions was reportedly seen in nearly half of spike-specific TCRs. Spike-wide vaccine-associated CD4 TCRs dominated at 160-218 and 743-854. Rises in breadth and depth of Spike-specific TCRs came after two AZD1222 doses. Clonal diversity was possibly underestimated; the donors were predominantly white British and more often female.

J is TRBJ2-7 and V is TRBV11-2, with 7 nucleotides matching TRBD1. The TCR was taken from an adult in good health. The starting material was peripheral blood, obtained on day 0 of AZD1222 vaccination. CDR3 loop: CASSLGYRDSTSREQYF. The CDR3 bases are TGTGCCAGCAGCTTAGGGTACCGGGACAGTACCTCGAGGGAGCAGTACTTC.